The clone carrying this T cell receptor beta chain was counted between two and nine times. This specimen belongs to a study of blood T cell repertoires in COVID-19. Background on the study: PBMCs, B-cell-depleted T cells, or T cells provided the cDNA or gDNA that made up the material.

Data came from immunoSEQ multiplex PCR; TCRdb stores just in-frame clones and leaves some out. The sample comprises about 210,000 clones, approximately 82% of which are singletons, and roughly 8.8% rests with the top ten. The CDR3 is made up of 16 amino acids. Deletions cut 2 bases from V and 2 bases from J, with 12 bases between. The germline V gene encodes CDR1 LNHNV and CDR2 YYDKDF (reference sequence). This sequence originates from a woman between 50 and 59 years old with acute or convalescent COVID-19. The sequencing input was peripheral blood. The chain links TRBV15 to TRBJ1-4, with a weak D call TRBD1 (5 bases). DNA for the CDR3: TGTGCCACCAGCAGATTTCGGGGGGTGACTAATGAAAAACTGTTTTTT. Translation gives CATSRFRGVTNEKLFF.